This note documents a single T cell receptor (beta chain) sequence. Its binding antigen is unknown. The sample holds no much larger clone one base away, and base qualities are not on file. TCRbeta CDR3 regions were amplified from genomic DNA by means of the immunoSEQ Assay, a bias-controlled multiplex PCR. In the source study's methods: Within the assay, amplification of reference gene primers was used to estimate how many nucleated cells each sample contained. To quantify the absolute abundance of each unique TCRbeta CDR3 rearrangement, sequence reads were collapsed and filtered. For each sample, productive Simpson clonality was calculated as the square root of Simpson's diversity index across productive rearrangements. TCRdb limited this immuneACCESS table to in-frame rearrangements with V and J called. A share of clones is missing; checked studies link under half to unresolved V genes, and the rest is unexplained. The V and J calls and the clone size are those of that table, but D and trimming were determined from the DNA. A total of tens of thousands of clones appear in this sample, around nine tenths of them only once. Roughly 2.8% of the sample is in the top ten clones.

This entry is derived from a study of blood T cell repertoires in COVID-19 (TCRdb year 2020). Study-wide context: Collaborator samples came from the United States, Italy and Spain and covered acute and convalescent phases of COVID-19. The material from the prospective study consisted of cDNA or gDNA derived from T cells, B-cell-depleted T cells, or PBMCs. The dataset comprised deeply sampled blood TCRbeta repertoires from subjects exposed to, actively infected with, or recovered from COVID-19. A freely available public database, intended as a resource for researchers studying the immune response to SARS-CoV-2, is where the repertoires were released. The samples were drawn from two sources: the first 160 participants of the ongoing ImmuneRACE study, and about 1,300 subjects contributed by 6 global collaborators. Nearly every sample came with metadata listing a de-identified subject ID, COVID-19 status, age in years and sex. Where available, HLA class I and class II types were obtained from metadata supplied by the sample provider rather than from assay-based typing. General study outcomes and caveats: The quantity of clinical and demographic metadata differed by source and by participant and was supplied without curation.

Collaborating institutions collected whole blood in K2EDTA tubes following their own protocols. Collaborator samples were shipped for TCRbeta analysis as frozen whole blood, isolated PBMCs, or DNA extracted from either sample type. Reading the germline V gene gives CDR1 MNHEY and CDR2 SVGAGI. V lost 5 bases and J lost 8 bases; the stretch between them is 18 bases long. Taken from cysteine to phenylalanine, the CDR3 has 14 residues. Only CDR3 DNA is held: 42 bases, read in frame from base 1. Sequenced sample: peripheral blood. This receptor was taken from a woman aged 80 or over with acute or convalescent COVID-19. Recombination linked TRBV6-5 to TRBJ1-2; the D gene cannot be named for sure. For the CDR3, the sequence is CASSRTGLDGGYTF. The nucleotide sequence reads as follows: TGTGCCAGCAGTCGCACCGGGTTAGATGGCGGCTACACCTTC.